This is a list of T cell receptor beta chains from one sample in a study of OX40 agonist ivuxolimab in advanced cancers. Sequencing used immunoSEQ multiplex PCR; TCRdb keeps in-frame clones, though not all of them. The data contain some 100,000 clones, 80% to 95% of them singletons. This material consisted of CD4+ or CD8+ T cells sorted from blood, taken in a trial of the OX40 agonist ivuxolimab. These receptors were obtained from an adult with an advanced solid tumor such as melanoma, head and neck, liver or kidney cancer. The CDR3 runs from the conserved cysteine through the conserved F or W. D genes are given only for firm matches. A clone size is listed for some rows: how often the clone was seen (once, few, many), or a class if it is expanded.

>TRBV6-1|TRBJ1-3|.|.
TGTGCCAGCAGTGCGGGACCTGTCTCTGGAAACACCATATATTTT
CASSAGPVSGNTIYF
>TRBV5-1|TRBJ2-1|.|.
TGCGCCAGCAGCTTGTCGGGCTACAATGAGCAGTTCTTC
CASSLSGYNEQFF
>TRBV7-2|TRBJ2-7|.|.
TGTGCCAGCAGCCAGGGTTCGTGGGACCCCGTCCTCTTCGAGCAGTACTTC
CASSQGSWDPVLFEQYF
>TRBV19|TRBJ1-1|.|.
TGTGCCACCATATCCCTCTTACAGGGCGGGGACACTGAAGCTTTCTTT
CATISLLQGGDTEAFF
>TRBV7-2|TRBJ2-4|.|.
TGTGCCAGCAGCAGTGGGACCTTAGCCAAAAACATTCAGTACTTC
CASSSGTLAKNIQYF
>TRBV5-1|TRBJ2-1|TRBD1|.
TGCGCCAGCAGCTTGGTGTTACAGGGGATAAATGAGCAGTTCTTC
CASSLVLQGINEQFF
>TRBV7-6|TRBJ2-3|TRBD2|.
TGTGCCAGCAGTCCTTTGGGGACTAGCGCACATACGCAGTATTTT
CASSPLGTSAHTQYF
>TRBV19|TRBJ1-1|.|.
TGTGCCAGTAGTACCCCGGGACTGATGAACACTGAAGCTTTCTTT
CASSTPGLMNTEAFF
>TRBV15|TRBJ2-2|TRBD1|.
TGTGCCACCAGCGGACAACAGGGGAGCCCCGGGGAGCTGTTTTTT
CATSGQQGSPGELFF
>TRBV5-1|TRBJ1-3|.|.
TGCGCCAGCAGCTTGTTTGGGCCAGAAGACACCATATATTTT
CASSLFGPEDTIYF
>TRBV11-3|TRBJ2-1|TRBD1|.
TGTGCCAGCAGCCGAGGACAGGGGGCTTACAATGAGCAGTTCTTC
CASSRGQGAYNEQFF
>TRBV5-6|TRBJ2-1|.|.
TGTGCCAGCAGCACGGGACCGAGGGGGAAATCCTACAATGAGCAGTTCTTC
CASSTGPRGKSYNEQFF
>TRBV6-5|TRBJ2-1|TRBD1|.
TGTGCCAGCAGTTACGTAGGACAGGGGAACAATGAGCAGTTCTTC
CASSYVGQGNNEQFF
>TRBV28|TRBJ1-4|TRBD1|.
TGTGCCAGCAGCTACCCGGGACAGGCCGGAGAAAAACTGTTTTTT
CASSYPGQAGEKLFF
>TRBV11-2|TRBJ2-7|TRBD1|.
TGTGCCAGCAGGAACCCCGGGACAGACTCCTACGAGCAGTACTTC
CASRNPGTDSYEQYF
>TRBV7-7|TRBJ2-2|TRBD1|.
TGTGCTAGCGGACAGGGGTACACCGGGGAGCTGTTTTTT
CASGQGYTGELFF
>TRBV28|TRBJ2-2|TRBD1|.
TGTGCCAGCAGTCCGTACTACAGGGGCCACGGGGAGCTGTTTTTT
CASSPYYRGHGELFF
>TRBV5-1|TRBJ1-2|TRBD1|.
TGCGCCAGCAGCTTGGTCCCTATACAGGGGTGGGATGGCTACACCTTC
CASSLVPIQGWDGYTF
>TRBV9|TRBJ1-3|.|.
TGTGCCAGCAGCGTGGCAGTCAACTCTGGAAACACCATATATTTT
CASSVAVNSGNTIYF
>TRBV27|TRBJ1-2|TRBD1|.
TGTGCCAGCAGTGTACGACAGGGGGGGGGTGGCTACACCTTC
CASSVRQGGGGYTF
>TRBV11-3|TRBJ1-2|.|once
TGTGCCAGCAGCTTTGGGGGCAGTACCTATGGCTACACCTTC
CASSFGGSTYGYTF
>TRBV7-6|TRBJ1-1|TRBD1|.
TGTGCCAGCAGCTTAGAGGGACAGGGGATGAACACTGAAGCTTTCTTT
CASSLEGQGMNTEAFF
>TRBV7-2|TRBJ2-1|TRBD2|.
TGTGCCAGCAGCCCAGCCGGGACTAGCGGGAGGGGGTCCTACAATGAGCAGTTCTTC
CASSPAGTSGRGSYNEQFF
>TRBV4-1|TRBJ1-5|.|.
TGCGCCAGCAGCCAAGATGTGGGCAAGCCCCAGCATTTT
CASSQDVGKPQHF
>TRBV29-1|TRBJ2-5|.|.
TGCAGCGCCTGGGACGGGAAAGAGACCCAGTACTTC
CSAWDGKETQYF
>TRBV5-1|TRBJ1-5|.|.
TGCGCCAGCAGCTTCGGGACTCCCGCCGGGCCCCAGCATTTT
CASSFGTPAGPQHF
>TRBV14|TRBJ2-1|TRBD2|.
TGTGCCAGCAGCCGGTATACTAGCGGGAGCAACAATGAGCAGTTCTTC
CASSRYTSGSNNEQFF
>TRBV29-1|TRBJ1-2|.|.
TGCAGCGTTGAGTATGGCTACACCTTC
CSVEYGYTF
>TRBV5-1|TRBJ2-3|TRBD2|.
TGCGCCAGCAGCTTGGGGGCGGGAGTTGTAGATACGCAGTATTTT
CASSLGAGVVDTQYF